This is a list of T cell receptor beta chains from one sample in a study of CD8 T cells in Susac syndrome. TCRdb processed the immunoSEQ multiplex PCR reads anew with MiXCR; each CDR3 protein has one entry. The data hold 150,000 to 200,000 distinct CDR3 sequences, with more than 90% observed a single time. The sample comprised CD4+ T cells from PBMCs. These receptor sequences come from a human donor in good health. Each CDR3 is given with its conserved first and last residue. The D gene is left open where the match is weak. Clone size is stated in some rows and not others, as once, few, many or a class when expanded.

>TRBD1|TRBJ2-3|TRBV7-7|NA
TGTGCTAGCAGCAGGGACAGTGCAGATACGCAGTATTTT
CASSRDSADTQYF
>NA|TRBJ2-5|TRBV29-1|NA
TGCAGCGTCACAGGGTCGGGGATCCAAGAGACCCAGTACTTC
CSVTGSGIQETQYF
>NA|TRBJ2-6|TRBV29-1|NA
TGCAGCGTTGCTCCCAGGTCTGGGGCCAACGTCCTGACTTTC
CSVAPRSGANVLTF
>TRBD1|TRBJ2-2|TRBV7-9|NA
TGTGCCAGCAGCCCTATGACAGGGGTAACCGGGGAGCTGTTTTTT
CASSPMTGVTGELFF
>NA|TRBJ2-3|TRBV7-2|NA
TGTGCCAGCAGTTTCGGGGGCACAGATACGCAGTATTTT
CASSFGGTDTQYF
>NA|TRBJ1-2|TRBV27|NA
TGTGCCAGCAGTTTGGGGCAGGGACTTAACTATGGCTACACCTTC
CASSLGQGLNYGYTF
>NA|TRBJ1-2|TRBV4-3|NA
TGCGCCAGCAGCCAAGATTGGGGACGTAACGCTAACTATGGCTACACCTTC
CASSQDWGRNANYGYTF
>NA|TRBJ2-7|TRBV29-1|NA
TGCAGCGTGCAGCGGAGCGGGCCAGAACAGTACTTC
CSVQRSGPEQYF
>NA|TRBJ1-1|TRBV6-5|NA
TGTGCCAGCAGAACCCTGGGTGGAAACACTGAAGCTTTCTTT
CASRTLGGNTEAFF
>NA|TRBJ2-1|TRBV2|NA
TGTGCCAGCAGCAAACCGGGACTCCGGACCAATGAGCAGTTCTTC
CASSKPGLRTNEQFF
>NA|TRBJ2-7|TRBV7-9|NA
TGTGCCAGCAGCTTAAGGTCGCAGAGCGGTGTGTTCTACGAGCAGTACTTC
CASSLRSQSGVFYEQYF
>TRBD1|TRBJ2-1|TRBV20-1|NA
TGCAGTGCTAGATTGGGACAGCTCTACAATGAGCAGTTCTTC
CSARLGQLYNEQFF
>NA|TRBJ2-7|TRBV7-9|once
TGTGCCAGCAGCTTAGGGTCGTGGGCCGGGGCTAACTACGAGCAGTACTTC
CASSLGSWAGANYEQYF
>NA|TRBJ1-2|TRBV6-6|NA
TGTGCCAGCAGTTTATCGAGTTTTAGTGGCTACACCTTC
CASSLSSFSGYTF
>TRBD1|TRBJ1-1|TRBV4-3|NA
TGCGCCAGCAGCCCAGGACAGGGCGAAAACACTGAAGCTTTCTTT
CASSPGQGENTEAFF
>TRBD2|TRBJ2-5|TRBV3-1|NA
TGTGCCAGCAGCCAAGTCAACCCTTGGTCTAGCGGGCGGGAGACCCAGTACTTC
CASSQVNPWSSGRETQYF
>TRBD1|TRBJ1-1|TRBV30|NA
TGTGCCTGGAGTCCGGACAGGGGCAACACTGAAGCTTTCTTT
CAWSPDRGNTEAFF
>NA|TRBJ2-5|TRBV5-1|NA
TGCGCCAGCAGCTTGGAGGCAGGACAAGAGACCCAGTACTTC
CASSLEAGQETQYF
>TRBD1|TRBJ2-7|TRBV20-1|once
TGCAGTGCTCGGCAGGGGGCGCGGTACGAGCAGTACTTC
CSARQGARYEQYF
>TRBD2|TRBJ2-3|TRBV30|NA
TGTGCCTGGTCCGGGGGGGCACATACGCAGTATTTT
CAWSGGAHTQYF
>NA|TRBJ2-5|TRBV3-1|NA
TGTGCCAGCAGCCAAGCCCGCCTGATTAGGGGAGAGACCCAGTACTTC
CASSQARLIRGETQYF
>NA|TRBJ2-5|TRBV7-2|NA
TGTGCCAGCAGCTTAGCTAGCGGGCCTAGGGGGGCCCAGTACTTC
CASSLASGPRGAQYF
>TRBD2|TRBJ2-3|TRBV5-1|NA
TGCGCCAGCAGCTTGGCCTTGGTAGCGGGGGGGCCGAGCGATACGCAGTATTTT
CASSLALVAGGPSDTQYF
>NA|TRBJ2-5|TRBV3-1|NA
TGTGCCAGCAGCCAAACTCTGAAGACCCAGTACTTC
CASSQTLKTQYF
>NA|TRBJ1-2|TRBV9|once
TGTGCCAGCAGCGTAGGAGGAGTCCCGCACTATGGCTACACCTTC
CASSVGGVPHYGYTF
>NA|TRBJ1-1|TRBV3-1|NA
TGTGCCAGCAGCCAATTAGGGAACACTGAAGCTTTCTTT
CASSQLGNTEAFF
>NA|TRBJ1-2|TRBV5-1|once
TGCGCCAGCAGCTTGGACACCGAGGGGCATGGCTACACCTTC
CASSLDTEGHGYTF
>NA|TRBJ1-2|TRBV20-1|NA
TGCAGTGCTACTCCGGAGACAGCCTATGGCTACACCTTC
CSATPETAYGYTF
>TRBD1|TRBJ2-1|TRBV24-1|NA
TGTGCCACCTCAAGGACAGGGGAGCAAGTCAATGAGCAGTTCTTC
CATSRTGEQVNEQFF
>NA|TRBJ2-7|TRBV28|NA
TGTGCCAGCAGTCTAACCCGAGCGGGCTACGAGCAGTACTTC
CASSLTRAGYEQYF
>TRBD1|TRBJ1-2|TRBV9|NA
TGTGCCAGCAGCGTAGACAGGGGGCATGAGGGCTACACCTTC
CASSVDRGHEGYTF
>TRBD1|TRBJ1-2|TRBV30|NA
TGTGCCTGGAGACAAAGGACAGGGGGATACTATGGCTACACCTTC
CAWRQRTGGYYGYTF
>NA|TRBJ1-1|TRBV9|once
TGTGCCAGCAGCGTAGGGCCCCAGAACACTGAAGCTTTCTTT
CASSVGPQNTEAFF
>NA|TRBJ1-1|TRBV4-3|NA
TGCGCCAGCAGCTATACTTCCGGGGGCACTGAAGCTTTCTTT
CASSYTSGGTEAFF
>NA|TRBJ1-4|TRBV2|NA
TGTGCCAGCGTTCTTGACAGCATTAATGAAAAACTGTTTTTT
CASVLDSINEKLFF
>TRBD1|TRBJ1-5|TRBV29-1|NA
TGCAGCGTTTGGGACAGGGTAGGCGGTCAGCCCCAGCATTTT
CSVWDRVGGQPQHF
>NA|TRBJ1-3|TRBV5-6|NA
TGTGCCAGCAGCCAATTGCAGGGTGGAAACACCATATATTTT
CASSQLQGGNTIYF
>NA|TRBJ1-5|TRBV6-2/TRBV6-3|NA
TGTGCCAGCAGTAATAGTTGGCCCCAGCATTTT
CASSNSWPQHF
>NA|TRBJ2-3|TRBV20-1|NA
TGCAGTGCTATAAGTCTAGCACAACCGTCAGATACGCAGTATTTT
CSAISLAQPSDTQYF
>NA|TRBJ1-3|TRBV27|NA
TGTGCCAGCAGGCTTTACTCTGGAAACACCATATATTTT
CASRLYSGNTIYF
>TRBD2|TRBJ2-7|TRBV7-7|NA
TGTGCTAGCAGCAGGGACGCGGGGGACGAGCAGTACTTC
CASSRDAGDEQYF
>NA|TRBJ2-5|TRBV20-1|NA
TGCAGTGCTAGAGATCGGATGCGCCGACAGGCGGTTGATGAGACCCAGTACTTC
CSARDRMRRQAVDETQYF
>TRBD1|TRBJ1-2|TRBV20-1|NA
TGCAGTGCTAGATCTTACACAGGGGCCAACTATGGCTACACCTTC
CSARSYTGANYGYTF
>NA|TRBJ1-5|TRBV6-6|NA
TGTGCCAGCAACCAAAAACAGGTCTCCTATCAGCCCCAGCATTTT
CASNQKQVSYQPQHF
>NA|TRBJ2-3|TRBV24-1|NA
TGTGCCACCAGTGATTTTGGGGAAGGAGATACGCAGTATTTT
CATSDFGEGDTQYF
>NA|TRBJ2-3|TRBV7-9|NA
TGTGCCAGCAGCTCTGGAGGGGGGGTCGCAGATACGCAGTATTTT
CASSSGGGVADTQYF
>TRBD1|TRBJ2-2|TRBV10-3|NA
TGTGCCATCACCTCAGGACAGGTCAGGGCCGGGGAGCTGTTTTTT
CAITSGQVRAGELFF
>NA|TRBJ2-1|TRBV30|NA
TGTGCCTGGAGTGTCCGAGGACTTAGCTCCTACAATGAGCAGTTCTTC
CAWSVRGLSSYNEQFF
>TRBD1|TRBJ2-3|TRBV24-1|NA
TGTGCCACCACTCGACAGGGATCAGATACGCAGTATTTT
CATTRQGSDTQYF